The 12 T cell receptor beta chains given below trace back to one sample, sequenced in a study of tumor-infiltrating lymphocytes in oesophageal squamous cell carcinoma. TCRdb itself ran the PCR reads through MiXCR, one entry per CDR3 protein. Among roughly 14,000 distinct CDR3 sequences, about 53% were seen once, and the ten largest hold 15% to 20%. The sample was esophageal tumor tissue. The receptors were sampled from a male donor with esophageal squamous cell carcinoma.

This clonotype is labeled as medium-sized. The chain has TRBV7-9 and TRBJ1-5; maybe TRBD1 (5 bases). The V and J ends lost 1 base and 6 bases respectively, with 10 bases between them. CDR3 size: 14 residues. The germline CDR1 and CDR2 sequences are SEHNR and FQNEAQ (reference sequence). The CDR3 sequence is CASSLGGVGQPQHF. CDR3 in DNA: TGTGCCAGCAGCTTAGGAGGGGTGGGTCAGCCCCAGCATTTT. Combining the CDR3 with reference TRBV7-9 and TRBJ1-5 gives the whole variable domain DTGVSQNPRHKITKRGQNVTFRCDPISEHNRLYWYRQTLGQGPEFLTYFQNEAQLEKSRLLSDRFSAERPKGSFSTLEIQRTEQGDSAMYLCASSLGGVGQPQHFGDGTRLSIL.

V usage is TRBV7-3 and J usage is TRBJ2-3; 9 bases map to TRBD2. This CDR3 is 16 amino acids long. Germline-derived CDR1 and CDR2 are SGHTA and FQGTGA. V shed 5 bases and J 3 bases; nucleotides not matched to a gene: 9. The CDR3: CASSLFGGGVTDTQYF. The CDR3 DNA reads as TGTGCCAGCAGCCTCTTTGGCGGGGGGGTGACAGATACGCAGTATTTT.

The rearrangement links TRBV7-2 to TRBJ2-5; TRBD2 matches at 7 bases. V shed 3 bases, J shed 4 bases, and the junction held 8 bases outside the gene matches. CDR3 length equals 15 residues. CDR1 and CDR2 from the germline V gene are SGHTA and FQGNSA. CDR3 sequence: CASSLNGGMRETQYF. CDR3 DNA sequence: TGTGCCAGCAGCTTGAACGGGGGGATGCGAGAGACCCAGTACTTC.

This clonotype is medium-sized. This rearrangement joins TRBV7-2 to TRBJ2-3; no definite D call. From germline, CDR1 is SGHTA and CDR2 FQGNSA. Trimming shortened V by 2 bases and J by 3 bases, and 3 bases separated the two germline ends. The CDR3 runs to 12 residues. The CDR3 DNA reads as TGTGCCAGCAGCTTACGGACAGATACGCAGTATTTT. This codes for CASSLRTDTQYF. Filled out from reference TRBV7-2 and TRBJ2-3, the complete variable domain reads GAGVSQSPSNKVTEKGKDVELRCDPISGHTALYWYRQSLGQGLEFLIYFQGNSAPDKSGLPSDRFSAERTGGSVSTLTIQRTQQEDSAVYLCASSLRTDTQYFGPGTRLTVL.

As regards this clonotype: Without the conserved terminal phenylalanine or tryptophan, this CDR3 likely stems from a read error. The DNA is left out, because the CDR3 cannot be placed on it with certainty; the CDR3 is given as TCRdb lists it. The V gene is TRBV7-2, the J gene TRBJ2-7; the table's D call of TRBD1 was not tested on the DNA. The germline V gene has CDR1 SGHTA and CDR2 FQGNSA. Both ends counted, the CDR3 spans 17 residues. CDR3 loop: CASSWGQVLDSPLHFGS.

Worth noting for this clonotype: The final CDR3 position lacks the conserved phenylalanine or tryptophan, pointing to a likely read error. No DNA is shown, since the ends of the CDR3 on it are uncertain; the CDR3 is the one TCRdb lists. J is TRBJ2-6 and V is TRBV7-2; no check of the table's D call, TRBD1, against the DNA was made. Germline V lookup: CDR1 SGHTA, CDR2 FQGNSA. Both ends counted, the CDR3 spans 13 residues. This chain's CDR3 is CASSLTYEQYFGA.

The rearrangement links TRBV12-3 or TRBV12-4 to TRBJ1-5; 9 bases match TRBD1. The V and J ends lost 6 bases and 3 bases, in that order; junction bases with no gene match: 6. This CDR3 spans 15 amino acids. CDR3 sequence: CASRTGGAANQPQHF. The CDR3 DNA sequence: TGTGCCAGCAGAACAGGGGGCGCAGCCAATCAGCCCCAGCATTTT.

The chain combines TRBV28 with TRBJ2-3, with D possibly TRBD1 on 5 matching bases. The J call may be mistaken, given a closer DNA end match to TRBJ2-7. The CDR3 covers 13 residues. CDR1 is MDHEN and CDR2 is SYDVKM in the germline V gene. The CDR3 coding sequence is TGTGCCAGCGGTGGGGCCACCACCTACGAGCAGTACTTC. This codes for CASGGATTYEQYF.

This clonotype is labeled medium-sized. The chain uses TRBV7-2 and TRBJ2-1; no clear D gene. CDR1 is SGHTA and CDR2 is FQGNSA in the germline V gene. V gave up 1 base and J gave up 4 bases, with 11 bases separating them. The CDR3 consists of 15 residues. CDR3 protein: CASSLGPPSYNEQFF. In DNA, the CDR3 is TGTGCCAGCAGCTTAGGACCGCCGAGTTACAATGAGCAGTTCTTC.

This clonotype was found many times. The chain uses TRBV5-1 and TRBJ2-5, with TRBD1 matching 7 bases. CDR3 length equals 16 residues. Looked up from germline, CDR1 is SGHRS and CDR2 is YFSETQ. V lost 3 bases, J lost 1 base, and 9 bases stayed unmatched. The CDR3 loop reads CASSYGFGTVQETQYF. The CDR3 bases are TGCGCCAGCAGCTATGGTTTTGGGACAGTCCAAGAGACCCAGTACTTC.

Worth noting for this clonotype: A read error is likely, as this CDR3 ends without the conserved phenylalanine or tryptophan. Because the CDR3's place on the DNA is in doubt, the DNA is left out and the CDR3 is given as listed by TCRdb. The CDR3 spells CASSLAPGQV. V gene TRBV5-1 combines with J gene TRBJ2-4; the D call TRBD1 from the table was never checked on the DNA. With termini counted, the CDR3 has 10 amino acids. The germline gives CDR1 SGHRS, CDR2 YFSETQ.

A note on this clonotype: This CDR3 is missing its conserved last phenylalanine or tryptophan, likely due to a read error. Because the CDR3's place on the DNA is in doubt, the DNA is left out and the CDR3 is given as listed by TCRdb. The rearrangement links TRBV9 to TRBJ2-1. Germline CDR1 reads SGDLS; CDR2 reads YYNGEE. From its first to its last residue, the CDR3 has 19 amino acids. The CDR3 region is CASSVDVPQYSYNEQFFGA.